This T cell receptor (beta chain) is drawn from a study of vaccination and CD4 T cells after COVID-19. About the study: Investigators stimulated cells with overlapping spike peptides drawn from SARS-CoV-2, HCoV-NL63, HCoV-OC43 and HCoV-229E.

Trimming cost V 7 bases and J 2 bases, with 21 bases left between them. Per germline, CDR1 MDHEN and CDR2 SYDVKM. The CDR3 is 16 amino acids. As to treatment: approximately nine-day PBMC culture with coronavirus spike peptide pools or control peptides (ViraFEST assay). Replacement of half the medium with fresh IL-2 medium took place on days 3 and 7. An Oncomine TCR Beta short-read assay was used to sequence the DNA from cultured CD4+ T cells. TCRdb fed the PCR reads into MiXCR, producing one record per CDR3 protein. The table has approximately 15,000 distinct CDR3 sequences, about 46% seen once. Of note for this clonotype: Its antigen remains unknown.

The source of this sequence is a human donor who had recovered from COVID-19. This chain links TRBV28 with TRBJ2-7, with D possibly TRBD2 on 6 matching bases. The specimen was CD4+ T cells from blood, cultured in vitro, collected before SARS-CoV-2 vaccination. CDR3 bases: TGTGCCAGCAAAACTCAGGCACTAGCAAAACCCTACGAGCAGTACTTC. Protein sequence: CASKTQALAKPYEQYF.